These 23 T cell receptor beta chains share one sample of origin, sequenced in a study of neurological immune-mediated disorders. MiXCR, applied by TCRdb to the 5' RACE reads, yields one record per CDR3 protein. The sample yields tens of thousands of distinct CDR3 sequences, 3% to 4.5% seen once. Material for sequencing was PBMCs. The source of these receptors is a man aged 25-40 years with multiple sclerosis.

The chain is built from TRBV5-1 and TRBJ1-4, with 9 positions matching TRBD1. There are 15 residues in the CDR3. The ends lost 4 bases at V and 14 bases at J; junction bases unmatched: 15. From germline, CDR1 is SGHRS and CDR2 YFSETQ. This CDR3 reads CASSPIGQGPGFLFF. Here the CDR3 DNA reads TGCGCCAGCAGCCCAATCGGACAGGGGCCGGGATTTCTGTTTTTT.

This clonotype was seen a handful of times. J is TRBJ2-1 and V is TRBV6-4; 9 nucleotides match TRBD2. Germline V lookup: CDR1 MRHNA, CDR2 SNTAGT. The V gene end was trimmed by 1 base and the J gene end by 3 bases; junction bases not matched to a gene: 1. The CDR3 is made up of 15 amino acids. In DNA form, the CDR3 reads TGTGCCAGCAGTGACTTAGCGGGAGACTACAATGAGCAGTTCTTC. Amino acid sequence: CASSDLAGDYNEQFF.

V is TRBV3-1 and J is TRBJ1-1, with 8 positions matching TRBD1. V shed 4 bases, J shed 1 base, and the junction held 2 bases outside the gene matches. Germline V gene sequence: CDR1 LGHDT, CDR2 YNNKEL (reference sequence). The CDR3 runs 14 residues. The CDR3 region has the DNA TGTGCCAGCAGCCGGGACAGGAGGAACACTGAAGCTTTCTTT. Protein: CASSRDRRNTEAFF.

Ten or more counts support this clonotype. The CDR3 region is CASSSGGPNTGELFF. Written as DNA, the CDR3 is TGTGCCAGCAGCTCGGGGGGGCCGAACACCGGGGAGCTGTTTTTT. This chain connects TRBV7-3 to TRBJ2-2; 8 bases are a match to TRBD2. Looked up from germline, CDR1 is SGHTA and CDR2 is FQGTGA. The CDR3 loop spans 15 amino acids. Trimming at V came to 4 bases and at J to 0 bases, leaving 1 base not matched to a gene.

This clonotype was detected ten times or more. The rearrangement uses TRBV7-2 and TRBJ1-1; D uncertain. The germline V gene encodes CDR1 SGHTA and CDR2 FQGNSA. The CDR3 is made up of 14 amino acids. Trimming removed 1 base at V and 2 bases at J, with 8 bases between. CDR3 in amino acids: CASSLVWGNTEAFF. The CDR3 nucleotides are TGTGCCAGCAGCTTAGTTTGGGGTAACACTGAAGCTTTCTTT.

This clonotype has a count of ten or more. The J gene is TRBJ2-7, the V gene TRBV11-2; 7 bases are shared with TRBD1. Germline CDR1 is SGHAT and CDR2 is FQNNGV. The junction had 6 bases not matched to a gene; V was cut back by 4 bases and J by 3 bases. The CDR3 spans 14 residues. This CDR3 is CASSYSRGSYEQYF. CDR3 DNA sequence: TGTGCCAGCAGCTACTCCAGGGGGAGCTACGAGCAGTACTTC.

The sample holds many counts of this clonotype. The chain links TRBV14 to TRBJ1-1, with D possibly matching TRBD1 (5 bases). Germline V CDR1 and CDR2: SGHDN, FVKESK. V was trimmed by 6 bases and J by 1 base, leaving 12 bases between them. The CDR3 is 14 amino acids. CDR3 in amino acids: CASSLVGTNTEAFF. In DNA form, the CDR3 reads TGTGCCAGCAGTTTAGTAGGGACGAACACTGAAGCTTTCTTT.

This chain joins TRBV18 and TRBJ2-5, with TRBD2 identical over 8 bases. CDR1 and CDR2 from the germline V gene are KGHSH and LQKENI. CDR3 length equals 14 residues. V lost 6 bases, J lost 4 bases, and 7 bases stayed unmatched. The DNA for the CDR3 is TGTGCCAGCTCTCCGGGACTAGTACGAGAGACCCAGTACTTC. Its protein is CASSPGLVRETQYF.

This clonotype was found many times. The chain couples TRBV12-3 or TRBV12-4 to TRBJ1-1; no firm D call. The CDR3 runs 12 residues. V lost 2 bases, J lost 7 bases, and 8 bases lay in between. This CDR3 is CASSLLRLEAFF. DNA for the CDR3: TGTGCCAGCAGTTTATTAAGGCTTGAAGCTTTCTTT.

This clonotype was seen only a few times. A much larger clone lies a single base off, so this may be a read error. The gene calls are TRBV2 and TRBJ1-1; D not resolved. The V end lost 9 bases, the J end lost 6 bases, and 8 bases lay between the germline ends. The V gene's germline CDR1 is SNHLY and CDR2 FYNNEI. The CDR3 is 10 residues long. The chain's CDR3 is CARRLAEAFF. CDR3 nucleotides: TGTGCCAGAAGGTTGGCTGAAGCTTTCTTT.

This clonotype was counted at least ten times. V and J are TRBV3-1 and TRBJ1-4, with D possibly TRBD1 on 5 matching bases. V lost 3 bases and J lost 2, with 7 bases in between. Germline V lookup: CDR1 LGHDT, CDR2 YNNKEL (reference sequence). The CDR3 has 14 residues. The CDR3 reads CASSHRGTNEKLFF. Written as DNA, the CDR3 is TGTGCCAGCAGCCACCGGGGGACTAATGAAAAACTGTTTTTT.

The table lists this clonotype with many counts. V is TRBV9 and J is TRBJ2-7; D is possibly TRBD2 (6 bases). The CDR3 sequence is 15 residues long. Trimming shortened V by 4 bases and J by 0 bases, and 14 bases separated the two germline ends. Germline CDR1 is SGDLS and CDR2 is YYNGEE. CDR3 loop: CASSPGLGGSYEQYF. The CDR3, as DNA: TGTGCCAGCAGCCCAGGCCTGGGGGGCTCCTACGAGCAGTACTTC. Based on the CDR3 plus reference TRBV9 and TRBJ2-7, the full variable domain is DSGVTQTPKHLITATGQRVTLRCSPRSGDLSVYWYQQSLDQGLQFLIQYYNGEERAKGNILERFSAQQFPDLHSELNLSSLELGDSALYFCASSPGLGGSYEQYFGPGTRLTVT.

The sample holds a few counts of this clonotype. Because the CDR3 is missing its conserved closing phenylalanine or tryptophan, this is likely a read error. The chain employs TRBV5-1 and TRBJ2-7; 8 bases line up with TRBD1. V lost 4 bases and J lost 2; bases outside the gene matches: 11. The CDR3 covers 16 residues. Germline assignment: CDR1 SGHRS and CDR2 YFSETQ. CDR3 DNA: TGCGCCAGCAGCCAGGACGAGGGACAGGTGACCTACGAGCAGTACATC. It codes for CASSQDEGQVTYEQYI.

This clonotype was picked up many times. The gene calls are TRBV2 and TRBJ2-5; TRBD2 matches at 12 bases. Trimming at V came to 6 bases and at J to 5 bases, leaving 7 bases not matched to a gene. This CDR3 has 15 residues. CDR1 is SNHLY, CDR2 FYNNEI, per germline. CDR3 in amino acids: CASSATSGRGETQYF. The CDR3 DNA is TGTGCCAGCAGCGCGACTAGCGGGAGAGGGGAGACCCAGTACTTC.

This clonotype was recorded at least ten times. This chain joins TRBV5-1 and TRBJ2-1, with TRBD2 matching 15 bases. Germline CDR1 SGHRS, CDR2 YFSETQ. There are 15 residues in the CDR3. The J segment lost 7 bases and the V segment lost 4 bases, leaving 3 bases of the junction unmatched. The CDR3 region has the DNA TGCGCCAGCAGCAGGACTAGCGGGAGGGCTAATGAGCAGTTCTTC. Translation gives CASSRTSGRANEQFF.

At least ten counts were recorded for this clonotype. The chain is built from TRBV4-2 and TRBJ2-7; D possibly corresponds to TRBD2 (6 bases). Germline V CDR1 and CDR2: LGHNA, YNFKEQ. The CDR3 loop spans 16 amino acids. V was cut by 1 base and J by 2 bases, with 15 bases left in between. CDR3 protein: CASSQGSGSNPYEQYF. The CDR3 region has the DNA TGTGCCAGCAGCCAAGGATCCGGGAGTAACCCCTACGAGCAGTACTTC.

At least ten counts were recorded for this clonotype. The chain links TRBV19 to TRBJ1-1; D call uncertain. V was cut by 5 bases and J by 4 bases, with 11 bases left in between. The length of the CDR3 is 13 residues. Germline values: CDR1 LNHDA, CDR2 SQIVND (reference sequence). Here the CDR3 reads CASSFSAATEAFF. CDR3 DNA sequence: TGTGCCAGTAGTTTCAGTGCGGCCACTGAAGCTTTCTTT.

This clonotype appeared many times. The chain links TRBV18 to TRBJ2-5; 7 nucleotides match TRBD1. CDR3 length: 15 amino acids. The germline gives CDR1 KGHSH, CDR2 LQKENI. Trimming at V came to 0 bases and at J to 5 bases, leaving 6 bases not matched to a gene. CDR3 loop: CASSPPSRGTETQYF. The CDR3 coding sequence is TGTGCCAGCTCACCACCATCCAGGGGGACGGAGACCCAGTACTTC. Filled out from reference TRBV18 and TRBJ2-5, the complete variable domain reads NAGVMQNPRHLVRRRGQEARLRCSPMKGHSHVYWYRQLPEEGLKFMVYLQKENIIDESGMPKERFSAEFPKEGPSILRIQQVVRGDSAAYFCASSPPSRGTETQYFGPGTRLLVL.

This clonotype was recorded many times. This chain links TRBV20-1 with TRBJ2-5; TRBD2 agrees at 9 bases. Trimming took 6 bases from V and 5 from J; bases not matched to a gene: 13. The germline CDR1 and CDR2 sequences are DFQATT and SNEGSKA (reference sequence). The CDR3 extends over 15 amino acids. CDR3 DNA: TGCAGTGCCGGCACTTCCGGGACTAGCCGGGAGACCCAGTACTTC. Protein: CSAGTSGTSRETQYF.

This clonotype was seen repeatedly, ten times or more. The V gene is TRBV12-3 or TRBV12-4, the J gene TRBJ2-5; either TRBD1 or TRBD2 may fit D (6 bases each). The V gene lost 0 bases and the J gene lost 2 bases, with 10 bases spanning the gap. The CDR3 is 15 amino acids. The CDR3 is CASSLALGGQETQYF. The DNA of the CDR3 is TGTGCCAGCAGTTTAGCGCTAGGGGGGCAAGAGACCCAGTACTTC.

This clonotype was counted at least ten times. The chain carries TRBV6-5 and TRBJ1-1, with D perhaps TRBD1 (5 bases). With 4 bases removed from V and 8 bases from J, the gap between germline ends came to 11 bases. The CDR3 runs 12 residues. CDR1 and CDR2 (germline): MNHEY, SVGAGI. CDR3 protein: CASSSDNGEAFF. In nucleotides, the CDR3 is TGTGCCAGCAGTTCGGACAATGGAGAAGCTTTCTTT.

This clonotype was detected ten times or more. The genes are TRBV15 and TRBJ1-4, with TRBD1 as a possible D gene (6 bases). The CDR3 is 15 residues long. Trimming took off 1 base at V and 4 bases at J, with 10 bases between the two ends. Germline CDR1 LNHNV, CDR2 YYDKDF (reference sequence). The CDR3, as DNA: TGTGCCACCAGCAGAGTGCAGGGGTTTAATGAAAAACTGTTTTTT. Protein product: CATSRVQGFNEKLFF. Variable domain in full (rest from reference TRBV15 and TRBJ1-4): DAMVIQNPRYQVTQFGKPVTLSCSQTLNHNVMYWYQQKSSQAPKLLFHYYDKDFNNEADTPDNFQSRRPNTSFCFLDIRSPGLGDTAMYLCATSRVQGFNEKLFFGSGTQLSVL.

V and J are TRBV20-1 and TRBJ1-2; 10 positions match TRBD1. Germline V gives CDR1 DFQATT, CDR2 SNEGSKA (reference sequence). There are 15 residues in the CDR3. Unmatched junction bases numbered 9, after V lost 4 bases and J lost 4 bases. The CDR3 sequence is CSATSRTGGVYGYTF. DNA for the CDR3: TGCAGTGCTACCTCGAGGACAGGGGGGGTCTATGGCTACACCTTC.